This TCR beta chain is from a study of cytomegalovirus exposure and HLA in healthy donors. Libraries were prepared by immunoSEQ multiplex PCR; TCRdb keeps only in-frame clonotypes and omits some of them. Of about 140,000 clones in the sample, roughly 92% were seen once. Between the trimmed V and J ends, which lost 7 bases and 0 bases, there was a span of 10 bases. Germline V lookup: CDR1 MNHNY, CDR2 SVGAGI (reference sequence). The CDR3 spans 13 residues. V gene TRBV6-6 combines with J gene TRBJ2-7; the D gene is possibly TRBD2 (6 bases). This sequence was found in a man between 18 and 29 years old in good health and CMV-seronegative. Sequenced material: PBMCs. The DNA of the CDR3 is TGTGCCAGCATGGGGGGTTTCTCCTACGAGCAGTACTTC. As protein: CASMGGFSYEQYF.